This entry lists 14 T cell receptor beta chains sequenced from one sample in a study of human T cells and chemical hapten exposure. In TCRdb, the RACE reads were re-called with MiXCR into one record per CDR3 protein. The top ten clones hold around 3.5% of a sample with approximately 100,000 distinct CDR3 sequences, roughly 9.6% of them seen once. The time point was: patch test 1, 2 weeks after DPC sensitization. Treatment given: therapeutic diphenylcyclopropenone sensitization with weekly scalp DPC. The sample here was whole blood, taken in connection with sensitization to the hapten diphenylcyclopropenone (DPC). The receptors were gathered from a woman in her thirties or forties with alopecia areata. Some clones in this sample may be carry-over from other donors' samples.

This chain links TRBV7-9 with TRBJ1-2; 8 bases map to TRBD1. The CDR3 is made up of 16 amino acids. V lost 5 bases and J lost 2; bases outside the gene matches: 10. Germline CDR1 and CDR2: SEHNR and FQNEAQ (reference sequence). For the CDR3, the DNA is TGTGCCAGCAGCCTGAGAACGGGACAGGCGAACTATGGCTACACCTTC. Translating gives CASSLRTGQANYGYTF. The complete variable domain, with remaining parts taken from reference TRBV7-9 and TRBJ1-2, reads DTGVSQNPRHKITKRGQNVTFRCDPISEHNRLYWYRQTLGQGPEFLTYFQNEAQLEKSRLLSDRFSAERPKGSFSTLEIQRTEQGDSAMYLCASSLRTGQANYGYTFGSGTRLTVV.

The chain combines TRBV20-1 with TRBJ2-1; 9 nucleotides line up with TRBD2. Germline V gives CDR1 DFQATT, CDR2 SNEGSKA (reference sequence). The CDR3 totals 15 residues. J was trimmed by 4 bases and V by 1 base; bases with no gene match: 5. The CDR3 DNA reads as TGCAGTGCTAGAGGGATAGCGGGGGTTTACAATGAGCAGTTCTTC. Protein product: CSARGIAGVYNEQFF.

The chain employs TRBV27 and TRBJ2-1; maybe TRBD1 (5 bases). This CDR3 is built from 15 residues. V was shortened by 7 bases and J by 5 bases, with 18 bases between the two germline ends. The V gene's germline CDR1 is MNHEY and CDR2 SMNVEV (reference sequence). In DNA form, the CDR3 reads TGTGCCAGCAATCGGAAGGTAGGGGCCGACAATGAGCAGTTCTTC. As protein: CASNRKVGADNEQFF.

This clonotype has ten or more counts. The V and J genes are TRBV6-4 and TRBJ2-1, with 8 bases aligning to TRBD2. The trim removed 2 bases at V and 7 bases at J, leaving 7 bases unmatched. From germline, CDR1 is MRHNA and CDR2 SNTAGT. The CDR3 runs to 15 residues. The CDR3 DNA follows: TGTGCCAGCAGTGACGCCAGCGGGAGAGGTAATGAGCAGTTCTTC. Translated: CASSDASGRGNEQFF.

This clonotype showed up just a few times. This chain links TRBV5-1 with TRBJ2-3; 10 bases align to TRBD2. This CDR3 has 14 amino acids. Germline lookup yields CDR1 SGHRS and CDR2 YFSETQ. Trimming cost V 7 bases and J 6 bases; bases outside gene matches: 8. The CDR3 sequence: CASYPSGRVDTQYF. The CDR3, as DNA: TGCGCCAGCTACCCTAGCGGGAGAGTCGATACGCAGTATTTT.

V gene TRBV4-3 combines with J gene TRBJ1-6; D not certain. The length of the CDR3 is 16 residues. V was cut by 0 bases and J by 0 bases, with 6 bases left in between. CDR1 and CDR2 (germline): LGHNA, YSLEER. The CDR3: CASSQDRSSYNSPLHF. Here the CDR3 DNA reads TGCGCCAGCAGCCAAGACCGATCCTCCTATAATTCACCCCTCCACTTT.

In regard to this clonotype: Sequence at one end of the junction differs from germline and may be a read error. The chain is built from TRBV20-1 and TRBJ2-2; perhaps D is TRBD1 or TRBD2 (5 bases each). The CDR3 is 14 amino acids. Germline CDR1 and CDR2: DFQATT and SNEGSKA (reference sequence). CDR3 sequence (DNA): TGCAGTGCTAGGCCGGGGCCCACACACCGGGGAGCTGTTTTT. Translating gives CSARPGPTHRGAVF.

This chain links TRBV9 with TRBJ1-3; D possibly corresponds to TRBD1 (6 bases). From germline, CDR1 is SGDLS and CDR2 YYNGEE. This CDR3 comprises 15 residues. Trimming shortened V by 6 bases and J by 4 bases, and 17 bases separated the two germline ends. The CDR3, as DNA: TGTGCCAGCACCCCGTTTGGGGGCCGGGGAAACACCATATATTTT. Translating gives CASTPFGGRGNTIYF.

This clonotype was detected only a few times. V gene TRBV7-2 combines with J gene TRBJ2-7; D possibly corresponds to TRBD1 (7 bases). The ends were cut back, 6 bases at V and 5 bases at J, with 20 bases in the middle. In germline, CDR1 is SGHTA, CDR2 FQGNSA. The CDR3 contains 15 residues. CDR3 nucleotides: TGTGCCAGCAGTCAAAATATCCAGGGGGGAAACGAGCAGTACTTC. Translated, it gives CASSQNIQGGNEQYF. Full variable domain (remainder filled in from reference TRBV7-2 and TRBJ2-7): GAGVSQSPSNKVTEKGKDVELRCDPISGHTALYWYRQSLGQGLEFLIYFQGNSAPDKSGLPSDRFSAERTGGSVSTLTIQRTQQEDSAVYLCASSQNIQGGNEQYFGPGTRLTVT.

The sample holds a few counts of this clonotype. The chain employs TRBV6-2 or TRBV6-3 and TRBJ1-2; 8 nucleotides line up with TRBD1. The V gene end was trimmed by 6 bases and the J gene end by 8 bases; junction bases not matched to a gene: 5. The V gene's germline CDR1 is MNHEY and CDR2 SVGEGT. This CDR3 spans 12 amino acids. For the CDR3, the DNA is TGTGCCAGCAGGTCAGGGGGCTTCGGCTACACCTTC. As protein: CASRSGGFGYTF.

The V gene is TRBV18, the J gene TRBJ2-5; 8 bases map to TRBD1. This CDR3 comprises 17 residues. V was clipped by 6 bases and J by 4 bases; unmatched bases: 16. The germline CDR1 and CDR2 sequences are KGHSH and LQKENI. The CDR3, as DNA: TGTGCCAGCTCCCTCAGAATTGGGGCAGGGGGCACAGAGACCCAGTACTTC. It yields the protein CASSLRIGAGGTETQYF.

The chain carries TRBV5-4 and TRBJ2-1; D unresolved. The CDR3 totals 15 residues. Germline CDR1 reads SGHNT; CDR2 reads YYREEE (reference sequence). V shed 0 bases and J shed 0 bases, with 7 bases lying between them. CDR3 sequence (DNA): TGTGCCAGCAGCTTGGGCGGCAACTCCTACAATGAGCAGTTCTTC. Amino acids: CASSLGGNSYNEQFF.

At least ten counts were recorded for this clonotype. This chain joins TRBV29-1 and TRBJ2-5; the D gene is possibly TRBD1 (6 bases). Germline lookup yields CDR1 SQVTM and CDR2 ANQGSEA. The CDR3 runs to 12 residues. V gave up 5 bases and J gave up 5 bases, with 12 bases separating them. CDR3 protein: CSVPQGRETQYF. In DNA form, the CDR3 reads TGCAGCGTTCCCCAGGGGCGGGAGACCCAGTACTTC.

This chain uses TRBV6-5 with TRBJ2-7, with a tentative D call TRBD2 (5 bases). The germline V gene encodes CDR1 MNHEY and CDR2 SVGAGI. This CDR3 is built from 16 residues. V was clipped by 5 bases and J by 1 base, with 18 bases between them. CDR3 region: CASSPGWHSASYEQYF. CDR3 bases: TGTGCCAGCAGTCCGGGATGGCACTCCGCTTCCTACGAGCAGTACTTC.